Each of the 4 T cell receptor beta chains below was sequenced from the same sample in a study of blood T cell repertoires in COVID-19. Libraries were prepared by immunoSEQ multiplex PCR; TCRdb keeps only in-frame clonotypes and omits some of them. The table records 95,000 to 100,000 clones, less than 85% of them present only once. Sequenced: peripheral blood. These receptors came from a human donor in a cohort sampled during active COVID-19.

CDR3 sequence (DNA): TGTGCCAGCAGTTCTAGCGGGGGGGGTTACAATGAGCAGTTCTTC. As protein: CASSSSGGGYNEQFF. The V call is TRBV11-1, the J call TRBJ2-1; 12 bases fit TRBD2. With 6 bases clipped from V and 4 bases from J, the junction kept 4 bases outside the gene matches. Germline V gene sequence: CDR1 SGHAT, CDR2 FQDESV (reference sequence). The CDR3 loop spans 15 amino acids.

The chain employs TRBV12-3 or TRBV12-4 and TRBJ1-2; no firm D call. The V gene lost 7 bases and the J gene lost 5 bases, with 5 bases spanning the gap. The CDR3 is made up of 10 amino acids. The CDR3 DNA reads TGTGCCAGCACCTTATATGGCTACACCTTC. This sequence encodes CASTLYGYTF.

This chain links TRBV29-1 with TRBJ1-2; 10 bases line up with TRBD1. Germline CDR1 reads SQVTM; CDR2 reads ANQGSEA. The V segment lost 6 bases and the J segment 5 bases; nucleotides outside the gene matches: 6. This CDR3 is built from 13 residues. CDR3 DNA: TGCAGCGTCAACACGGGACAGGGGTATGGCTACACCTTC. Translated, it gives CSVNTGQGYGYTF.

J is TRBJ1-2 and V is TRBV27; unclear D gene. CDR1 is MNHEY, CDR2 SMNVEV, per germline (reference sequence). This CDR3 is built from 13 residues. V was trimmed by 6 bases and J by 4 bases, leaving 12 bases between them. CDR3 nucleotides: TGTGCCAGCAGGCAGACGGGAACCTATGGCTACACCTTC. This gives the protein CASRQTGTYGYTF.